The 19 T cell receptor beta chains in this list originate from one sample, sequenced in a study of tumor-infiltrating lymphocytes in primary liver carcinoma. cDNA specific to TCR beta was made from 500 ng of total RNA, with a constant-region primer employed for priming. The TCR beta library was amplified through three nested multiplex PCR rounds in a modified ARM-PCR procedure. Forward primers for TRBV1-TRBV30 and a C-beta reverse primer served the first two PCR rounds, at around 9 cycles each. TCRdb reprocessed the multiplex PCR reads via MiXCR and lists one record per CDR3 protein. The table has approximately 310,000 distinct CDR3 sequences, 60% to 80% seen once. Unsorted whole blood served as the source of blood RNA, and germline DNA was extracted as well. The sequenced sample consisted of peripheral blood. Every receptor here comes from a man between 40 and 49 years old with primary liver carcinoma and hepatitis B virus infection.

Comment on this clonotype: The junction departs from germline at one end; a sequencing error may be responsible. V and J are TRBV5-1 and TRBJ2-5, with 11 bases identical to TRBD1. The CDR3 has 15 residues. Germline V gene sequence: CDR1 SGHRS, CDR2 YFSETQ. The CDR3 protein is CTSSGGQGDQETQYF. In DNA form, the CDR3 reads TGCACCAGCAGCGGGGGACAGGGGGACCAAGAGACCCAGTACTTC.

This clonotype was seen ten or more times. This chain joins TRBV29-1 and TRBJ1-1, with TRBD1 matching over 7 bases. The CDR3 extends over 13 amino acids. Germline V gives CDR1 SQVTM, CDR2 ANQGSEA. The trim removed 7 bases at V and 6 bases at J, leaving 11 bases unmatched. The CDR3 loop reads CSAPGQLVAEAFF. The CDR3 DNA reads as TGCAGCGCTCCGGGACAGCTGGTGGCTGAAGCTTTCTTT.

Worth noting for this clonotype: Germline and junction disagree at one end, which may indicate a read error. V is TRBV6-2 or TRBV6-3 and J is TRBJ2-7, with TRBD2 matching 9 bases. This CDR3 spans 14 amino acids. From germline, CDR1 is MNHEY and CDR2 SVGEGT. CDR3 sequence reads: CACSRTSATYEQYF. The CDR3 bases are TGTGCCTGCAGCCGGACTAGCGCTACCTACGAGCAGTACTTC.

A word on this clonotype: A much bigger clone sits one base away, suggesting this may be a read error. The chain employs TRBV6-2 or TRBV6-3 and TRBJ2-7; a possible D gene is TRBD2 (5 bases). This CDR3 has 13 residues. The V and J ends lost 7 bases and 3 bases respectively, with 13 bases between them. Germline V gene data show CDR1 as MNHEY and CDR2 as SVGEGT. CDR3 DNA: TGTGCCAGCATTTCGGAGGAAGTCTACGAGCAGTACTTC. It codes for CASISEEVYEQYF.

This clonotype was seen a few times. The CDR3 carries no conserved terminal phenylalanine or tryptophan, so it likely arises from a read error. Here the CDR3 reads CSVEGGTKETQYL. The CDR3 region has the DNA TGCAGCGTGGAGGGGGGGACGAAAGAGACTCAGTACCTC. V gene TRBV29-1 combines with J gene TRBJ2-5, with D possibly being TRBD2 (7 bases). The germline gives CDR1 SQVTM, CDR2 ANQGSEA. The length of the CDR3 is 13 residues.

The chain carries TRBV10-3 and TRBJ2-1; possible D gene TRBD2, 6 bases. Germline V gene sequence: CDR1 ENHRY, CDR2 SYGVKD. This CDR3 is built from 16 residues. V lost 0 bases to trimming and J lost 3 bases, with 12 bases between them. CDR3 in amino acids: CAISESEGGGYNEQFF. DNA for the CDR3: TGTGCCATCAGTGAGTCTGAGGGAGGCGGCTACAATGAGCAGTTCTTC.

In its sample, this clonotype was seen a few times. The chain carries TRBV5-1 and TRBJ2-1, with 12 bases that match TRBD2. Germline V lookup: CDR1 SGHRS, CDR2 YFSETQ. After removal of 0 bases from V and 0 bases from J, the junction contained 7 bases not matched to a gene. CDR3 length: 19 residues. The CDR3 sequence: CASSLGAASGRGSYNEQFF. CDR3 nucleotide sequence: TGCGCCAGCAGCTTGGGTGCCGCTAGCGGGAGGGGCTCCTACAATGAGCAGTTCTTC.

Comment on this clonotype: One end of the junction is discordant with germline, which a read error may explain. CDR3 nucleotide sequence: TGTGCCAGCAGATACGACGGCGACATCAGCAATCAGCACCAGCATTTT. Translation gives CASRYDGDISNQHQHF. The rearrangement joins TRBV6-6 to TRBJ1-5; unclear D gene. The CDR3 has 16 residues. The germline CDR1 and CDR2 sequences are MNHNY and SVGAGI (reference sequence).

Comment on this clonotype: Just one base apart from a much larger clone, this may be a read error. The V call is TRBV6-2 or TRBV6-3, the J call TRBJ2-5; 9 bases match TRBD1. The CDR3 runs to 14 residues. Germline assignment: CDR1 MNHEY and CDR2 SVGEGT. The CDR3 here is CASSETGGEETKYF. DNA for the CDR3: TGTGCCAGCAGTGAGACAGGGGGGGAGGAGACCAAGTACTTC.

This clonotype was seen repeatedly, ten times or more. This chain uses TRBV10-3 with TRBJ2-7, with D possibly TRBD1 on 6 matching bases. Germline CDR1 reads ENHRY; CDR2 reads SYGVKD. Trimming removed 9 bases from V and 2 bases from J, with 11 bases in between. This CDR3 region has 12 residues. The CDR3 here is CAIADSAYEQYF. As DNA, the CDR3 is TGTGCCATAGCGGACAGTGCCTACGAGCAGTACTTC.

In regard to this clonotype: One end of the junction varies from germline; a read error may be responsible. CDR3 DNA sequence: TGTGACATCAGCTCAGCGGGAGGCTACGAGCAGTACTTT. Translating gives CDISSAGGYEQYF. The chain joins TRBV10-3 to TRBJ2-7, with 9 bases that match TRBD2. The CDR3 is 13 residues long. From germline, CDR1 is ENHRY and CDR2 SYGVKD.

Concerning this clonotype: At one boundary the junction diverges from the germline segment, which might be a read error. This rearrangement joins TRBV11-2 to TRBJ2-5; D is possibly TRBD2 (6 bases). This CDR3 has 17 residues. Germline assignment: CDR1 SGHAT and CDR2 FQNNGV. CDR3: CASSLYPGVAAQEAQYF. For the CDR3, the DNA is TGTGCCAGCAGCTTATACCCGGGAGTAGCGGCACAAGAGGCCCAGTACTTC. Full variable domain (missing parts from reference TRBV11-2 and TRBJ2-5): EAGVAQSPRYKIIEKRQSVAFWCNPISGHATLYWYQQILGQGPKLLIQFQNNGVVDDSQLPKDRFSAERLKGVDSTLKIQPAKLEDSAVYLCASSLYPGVAAQEAQYFGPGTRLLVL.

To note about this clonotype: The junction shows a germline mismatch at one end, possibly a read error. The chain links TRBV11-3 to TRBJ2-1; D uncertain. Germline-derived CDR1 and CDR2 are SGHNT and YENEEA. This CDR3 has 14 amino acids. The CDR3 here is CASSLGISNNKQFF. The CDR3 nucleotides read TGTGCCAGCAGCTTAGGCATCTCGAACAATAAGCAGTTCTTC. Drawing the rest from reference TRBV11-3 and TRBJ2-1, the complete variable domain is EAGVVQSPRYKIIEKKQPVAFWCNPISGHNTLYWYLQNLGQGPELLIRYENEEAVDDSQLPKDRFSAERLKGVDSTLKIQPAELGDSAVYLCASSLGISNNKQFFGPGTRLTVL.

In regard to this clonotype: One base away lies a much larger clone, so this may be a sequencing read error. This rearrangement joins TRBV4-1 to TRBJ2-7; weak D call: TRBD1 (5 bases). From germline, CDR1 is MGHRA and CDR2 YSYEKL. This CDR3 contains 16 residues. The CDR3 DNA sequence: TGCGCCAGCAGCCAAGAGATGCAGGGTGGCTCCTACGAGCGGTACTTC. Translation gives CASSQEMQGGSYERYF.

Many counts were recorded for this clonotype. The chain joins TRBV29-1 to TRBJ1-1; TRBD1 is a possible D gene (5 bases). The CDR3 totals 15 residues. Germline assignment: CDR1 SQVTM and CDR2 ANQGSEA. Trimming took off 5 bases at V and 0 bases at J, with 16 bases between the two ends. The CDR3 loop reads CSVLPGWGMNTEAFF. The CDR3 DNA sequence: TGCAGCGTTCTTCCGGGGTGGGGGATGAACACTGAAGCTTTCTTT.

Written as DNA, the CDR3 is TGTGCCAGCAGTTACATGGGGCCCCCGGGAGGGACGAACACTGAAGCTTTCTTT. As protein: CASSYMGPPGGTNTEAFF. The genes are TRBV6-5 and TRBJ1-1; possible D gene TRBD1, 5 bases. There are 18 residues in the CDR3. V lost 2 bases, J lost 1 base, and 20 bases lay in between. Germline V lookup: CDR1 MNHEY, CDR2 SVGAGI.

Comment on this clonotype: The germline gene is not matched at one end of the junction; a read error may be the cause. The V and J genes are TRBV19 and TRBJ2-5; perhaps D is TRBD1 or TRBD2 (5 bases each). Germline loops: CDR1 LNHDA, CDR2 SQIVND (reference sequence). The CDR3 loop spans 13 amino acids. The DNA of the CDR3 is TGTACCAGTAGTATGGGGGTGGAAGAGACCCAATACTTC. Translation gives CTSSMGVEETQYF.

To note about this clonotype: Without the conserved terminal phenylalanine or tryptophan, this CDR3 likely stems from a read error. The chain recombines TRBV12-3 or TRBV12-4 with TRBJ2-7, with TRBD1 matching over 9 bases. After removal of 8 bases from V and 2 bases from J, the junction contained 4 bases not matched to a gene. The CDR3 extends over 13 amino acids. CDR3 coding DNA: TGTGCCAGCGGGGACAGGGCCACCTACGAGCAGTACCTC. Translation gives CASGDRATYEQYL.

The CDR3 DNA reads TGTGCCAGCAGCGCGAACCCAGGGCCAGATACGCAGTATTTT. Translation gives CASSANPGPDTQYF. The chain couples TRBV6-4 to TRBJ2-3; tentatively, D is TRBD1 (5 bases). The CDR3 spans 14 residues. The V gene's germline CDR1 is MRHNA and CDR2 SNTAGT. Trimming shortened V by 6 bases and J by 4 bases, and 14 bases separated the two germline ends.